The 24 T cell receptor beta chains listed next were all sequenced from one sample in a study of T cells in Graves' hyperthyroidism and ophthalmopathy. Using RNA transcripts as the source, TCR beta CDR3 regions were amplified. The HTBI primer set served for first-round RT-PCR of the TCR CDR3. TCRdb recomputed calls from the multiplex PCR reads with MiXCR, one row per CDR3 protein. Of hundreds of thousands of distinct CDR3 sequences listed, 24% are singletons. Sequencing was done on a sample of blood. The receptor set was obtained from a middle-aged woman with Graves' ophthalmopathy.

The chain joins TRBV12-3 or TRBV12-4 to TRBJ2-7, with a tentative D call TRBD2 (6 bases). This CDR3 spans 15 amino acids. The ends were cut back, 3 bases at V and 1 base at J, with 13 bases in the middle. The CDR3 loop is CASSFARDNSYEQYF. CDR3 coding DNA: TGTGCCAGCAGTTTCGCGCGGGATAATTCCTACGAGCAGTACTTC.

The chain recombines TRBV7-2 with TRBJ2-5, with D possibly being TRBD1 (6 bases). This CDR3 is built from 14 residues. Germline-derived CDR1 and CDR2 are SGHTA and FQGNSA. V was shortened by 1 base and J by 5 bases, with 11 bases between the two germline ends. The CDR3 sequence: CASSLEQGGETQYF. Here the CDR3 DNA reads TGTGCCAGCAGCTTAGAACAGGGCGGGGAGACCCAGTACTTC.

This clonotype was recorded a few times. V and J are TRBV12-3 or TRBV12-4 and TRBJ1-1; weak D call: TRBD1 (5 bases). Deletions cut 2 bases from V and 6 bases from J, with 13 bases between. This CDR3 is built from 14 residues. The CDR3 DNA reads TGTGCCAGCAGTTTACGGGGACCTGGGGCTGAAGCTTTCTTT. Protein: CASSLRGPGAEAFF.

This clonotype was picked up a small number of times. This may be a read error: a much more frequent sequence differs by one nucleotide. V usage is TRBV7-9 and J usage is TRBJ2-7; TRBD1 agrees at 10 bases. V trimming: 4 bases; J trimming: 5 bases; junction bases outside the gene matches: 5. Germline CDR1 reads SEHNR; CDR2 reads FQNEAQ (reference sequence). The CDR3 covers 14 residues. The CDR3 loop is CASSSGQGDHEQYF. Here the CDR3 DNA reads TGTGCCAGCAGCTCCGGACAGGGGGATCACGAGCAGTACTTC.

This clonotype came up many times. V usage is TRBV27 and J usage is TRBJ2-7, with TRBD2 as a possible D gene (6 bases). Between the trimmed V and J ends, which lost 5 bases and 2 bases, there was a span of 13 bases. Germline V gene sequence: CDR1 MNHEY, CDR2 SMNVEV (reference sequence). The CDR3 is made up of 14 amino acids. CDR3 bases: TGTGCCAGCAGTGACCTAGCGCGGACCTACGAGCAGTACTTC. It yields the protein CASSDLARTYEQYF.

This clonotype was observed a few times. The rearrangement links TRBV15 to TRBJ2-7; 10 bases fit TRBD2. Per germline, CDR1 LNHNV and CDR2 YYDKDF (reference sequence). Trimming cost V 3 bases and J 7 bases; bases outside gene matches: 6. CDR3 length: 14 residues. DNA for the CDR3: TGTGCCACCAGCAGCCCTAGCGGGAGTCGAGAGCAGTACTTC. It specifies CATSSPSGSREQYF.

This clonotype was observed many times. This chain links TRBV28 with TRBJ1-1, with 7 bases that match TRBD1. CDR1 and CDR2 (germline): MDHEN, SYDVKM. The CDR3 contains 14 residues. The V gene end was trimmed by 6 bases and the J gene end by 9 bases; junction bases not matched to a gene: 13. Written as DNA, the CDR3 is TGTGCCAGCAGCCAGGACAGGAGCTCCCCGAAAGCTTTCTTT. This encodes CASSQDRSSPKAFF.

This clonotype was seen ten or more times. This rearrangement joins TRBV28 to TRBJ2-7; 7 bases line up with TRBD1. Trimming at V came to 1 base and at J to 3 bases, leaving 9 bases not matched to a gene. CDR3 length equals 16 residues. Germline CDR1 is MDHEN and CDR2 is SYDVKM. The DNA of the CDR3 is TGTGCCAGCAGTTTATTGGGGCAGGGGGTAAACTACGAGCAGTACTTC. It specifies CASSLLGQGVNYEQYF.

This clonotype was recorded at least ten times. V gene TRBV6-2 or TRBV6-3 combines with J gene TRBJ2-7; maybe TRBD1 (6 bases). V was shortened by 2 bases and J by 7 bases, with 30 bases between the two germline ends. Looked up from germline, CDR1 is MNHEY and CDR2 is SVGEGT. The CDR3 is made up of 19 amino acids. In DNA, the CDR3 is TGTGCCAGCAGTTACCTCCACGGGTGGGGTTCTGGGGGCCTGGAGGAGCAGTACTTC. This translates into CASSYLHGWGSGGLEEQYF.

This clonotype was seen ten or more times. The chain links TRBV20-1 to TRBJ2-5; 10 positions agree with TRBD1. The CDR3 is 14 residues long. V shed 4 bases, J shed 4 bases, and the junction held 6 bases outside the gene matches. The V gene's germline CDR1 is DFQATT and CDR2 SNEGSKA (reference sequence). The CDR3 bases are TGCAGTGCTACTTGGACAGGGGGTCTAGAGACCCAGTACTTC. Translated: CSATWTGGLETQYF.

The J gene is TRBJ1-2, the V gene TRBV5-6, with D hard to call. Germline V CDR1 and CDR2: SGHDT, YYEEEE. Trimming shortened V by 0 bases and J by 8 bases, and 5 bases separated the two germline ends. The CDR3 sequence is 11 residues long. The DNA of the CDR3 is TGTGCCAGCAGCTTGGAATCAGGCTACACCTTC. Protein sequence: CASSLESGYTF.

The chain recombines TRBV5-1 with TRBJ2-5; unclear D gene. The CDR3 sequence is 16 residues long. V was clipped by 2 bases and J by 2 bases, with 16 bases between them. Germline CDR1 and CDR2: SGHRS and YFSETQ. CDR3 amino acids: CASSLSKTSLQETQYF. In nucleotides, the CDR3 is TGCGCCAGCAGCTTATCCAAGACAAGTCTACAAGAGACCCAGTACTTC. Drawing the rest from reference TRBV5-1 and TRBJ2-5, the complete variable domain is KAGVTQTPRYLIKTRGQQVTLSCSPISGHRSVSWYQQTPGQGLQFLFEYFSETQRNKGNFPGRFSGRQFSNSRSEMNVSTLELGDSALYLCASSLSKTSLQETQYFGPGTRLLVL.

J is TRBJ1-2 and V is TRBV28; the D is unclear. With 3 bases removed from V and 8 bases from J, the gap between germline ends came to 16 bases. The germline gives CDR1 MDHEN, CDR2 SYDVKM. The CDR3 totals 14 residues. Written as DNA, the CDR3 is TGTGCCAGCAGTTTTTTCGGGGTTAACGTCGGCTACACCTTC. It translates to CASSFFGVNVGYTF.

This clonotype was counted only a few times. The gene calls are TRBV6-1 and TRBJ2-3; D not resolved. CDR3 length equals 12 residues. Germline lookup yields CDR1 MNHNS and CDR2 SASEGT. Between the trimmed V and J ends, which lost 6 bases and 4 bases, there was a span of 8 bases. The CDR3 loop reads CASSPISDTQYF. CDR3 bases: TGTGCCAGCAGCCCAATTTCAGATACGCAGTATTTT.

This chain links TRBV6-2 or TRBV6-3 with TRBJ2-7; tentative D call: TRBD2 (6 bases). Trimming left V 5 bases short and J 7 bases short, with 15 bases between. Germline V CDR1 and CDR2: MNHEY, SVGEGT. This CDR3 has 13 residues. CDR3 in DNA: TGTGCCAGCAGTGGACCGGGACTGGCGGAGCAGTACTTC. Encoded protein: CASSGPGLAEQYF.

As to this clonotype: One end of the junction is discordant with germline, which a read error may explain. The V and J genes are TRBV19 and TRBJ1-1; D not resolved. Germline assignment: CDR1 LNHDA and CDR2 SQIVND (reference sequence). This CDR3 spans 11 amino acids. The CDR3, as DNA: TGTGCCAGCAGTACGGCGGGCGAAGCTTTCTTT. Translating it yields CASSTAGEAFF.

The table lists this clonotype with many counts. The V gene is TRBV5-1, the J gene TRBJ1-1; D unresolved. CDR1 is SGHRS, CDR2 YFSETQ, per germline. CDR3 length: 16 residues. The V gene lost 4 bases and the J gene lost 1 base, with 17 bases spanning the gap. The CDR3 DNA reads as TGCGCCAGCAGCCTACTTCGGGGTTCAAGGAACACTGAAGCTTTCTTT. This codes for CASSLLRGSRNTEAFF.

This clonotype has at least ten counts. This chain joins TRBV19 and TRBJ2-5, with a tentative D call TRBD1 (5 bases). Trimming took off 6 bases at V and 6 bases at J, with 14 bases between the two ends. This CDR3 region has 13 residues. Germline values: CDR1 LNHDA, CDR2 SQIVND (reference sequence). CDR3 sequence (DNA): TGTGCCAGTAGGCAGACAGATTCTAAGACCCAGTACTTC. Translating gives CASRQTDSKTQYF.

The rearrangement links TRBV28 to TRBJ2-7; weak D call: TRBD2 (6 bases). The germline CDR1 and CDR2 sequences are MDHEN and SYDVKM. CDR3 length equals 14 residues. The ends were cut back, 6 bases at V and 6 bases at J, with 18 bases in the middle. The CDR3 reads CASRLELVGGEQYF. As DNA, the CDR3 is TGTGCCAGCAGATTGGAACTCGTCGGGGGCGAGCAGTACTTC.

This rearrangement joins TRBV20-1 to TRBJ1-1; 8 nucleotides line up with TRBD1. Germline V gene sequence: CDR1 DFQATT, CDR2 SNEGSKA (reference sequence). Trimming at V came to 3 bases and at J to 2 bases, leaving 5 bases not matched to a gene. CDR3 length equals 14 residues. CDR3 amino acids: CSARGQAFNTEAFF. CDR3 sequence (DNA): TGCAGTGCTAGGGGACAGGCTTTCAACACTGAAGCTTTCTTT.

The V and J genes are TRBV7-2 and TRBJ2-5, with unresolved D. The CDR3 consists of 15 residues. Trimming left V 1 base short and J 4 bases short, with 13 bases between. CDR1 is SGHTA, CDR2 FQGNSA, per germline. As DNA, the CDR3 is TGTGCCAGCAGCTTAGACGGACGGCCCCGAGAGACCCAGTACTTC. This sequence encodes CASSLDGRPRETQYF.

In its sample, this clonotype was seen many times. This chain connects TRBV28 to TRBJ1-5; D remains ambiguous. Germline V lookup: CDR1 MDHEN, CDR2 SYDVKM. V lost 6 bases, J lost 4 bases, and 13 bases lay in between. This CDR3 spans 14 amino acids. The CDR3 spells CASSRPRPNQPQHF. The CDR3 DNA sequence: TGTGCCAGCAGCCGCCCCCGTCCGAATCAGCCCCAGCATTTT.

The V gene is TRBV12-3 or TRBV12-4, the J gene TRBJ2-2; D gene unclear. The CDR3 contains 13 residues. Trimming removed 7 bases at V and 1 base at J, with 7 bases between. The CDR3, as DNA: TGTGCCAGCAACTGGGGGAACACCGGGGAGCTGTTTTTT. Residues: CASNWGNTGELFF.

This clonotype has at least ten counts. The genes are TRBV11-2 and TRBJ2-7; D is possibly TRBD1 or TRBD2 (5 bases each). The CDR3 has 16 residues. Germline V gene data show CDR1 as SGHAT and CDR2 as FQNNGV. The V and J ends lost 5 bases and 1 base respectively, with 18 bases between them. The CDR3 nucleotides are TGTGCCAGCAGCGTACTAGGGGAGAGGGATTCCTACGAGCAGTACTTC. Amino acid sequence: CASSVLGERDSYEQYF.